This T cell receptor (beta chain) appears in the sequencing data of a study of blood T cells in healthy people across ages. Germline CDR1 reads DFQATT; CDR2 reads SNEGSKA (reference sequence). V dropped 5 bases and J dropped 2 bases, with 13 bases sitting between them. The CDR3 has 14 residues. Sample-barcoded 5' priming and a J-beta primer mix drove a second PCR of 7 to 11 cycles. TCRdb analysed the 5' RACE reads with MiXCR anew, one entry per CDR3 protein. The table shows about 640,000 distinct CDR3 sequences, with under 70% occurring only once. The clonotype comes from a man in his sixties in good health. The sample taken for sequencing was blood. The chain couples TRBV20-1 to TRBJ1-5; unclear D gene. The CDR3 sequence: CSAASGYGNQPQHF. The CDR3 DNA sequence: TGCAGTGCTGCGTCGGGGTACGGCAATCAGCCCCAGCATTTT.